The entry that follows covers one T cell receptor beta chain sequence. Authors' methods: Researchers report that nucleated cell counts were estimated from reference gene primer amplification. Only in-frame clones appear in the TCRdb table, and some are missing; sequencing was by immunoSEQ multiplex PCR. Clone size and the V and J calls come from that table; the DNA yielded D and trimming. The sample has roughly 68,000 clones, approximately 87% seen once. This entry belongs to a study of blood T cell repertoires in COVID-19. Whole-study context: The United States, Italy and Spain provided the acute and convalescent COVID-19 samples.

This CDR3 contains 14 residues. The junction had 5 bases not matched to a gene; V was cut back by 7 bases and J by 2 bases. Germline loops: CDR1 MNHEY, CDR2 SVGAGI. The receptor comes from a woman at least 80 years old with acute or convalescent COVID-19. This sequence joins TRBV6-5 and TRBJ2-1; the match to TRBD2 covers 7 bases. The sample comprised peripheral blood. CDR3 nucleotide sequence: TGTGCCAGCACGCCCAGCGGGACCTACAATGAGCAGTTCTTC. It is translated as CASTPSGTYNEQFF.